The rows below give T cell receptor beta chains drawn from one sample of a study of sequential checkpoint blockade in melanoma. Repertoires were generated with immunoSEQ multiplex PCR, while TCRdb's copy carries only in-frame clones and drops some. The table lists 15,000 to 20,000 clones, just under 75% of them singletons. This sample comprised CD8+ T cells sorted from blood (inferred from file names), obtained from a patient given nivolumab and ipilimumab in sequence. Receptors originate from a human donor with melanoma. The CDR3 runs from the conserved cysteine through the conserved F or W. The D gene is left open where the match is weak. Part of the rows lack a size; the others show once, few, many or a class for expanded clones.

abundance: -; j_gene: TRBJ2-7; v_gene: TRBV28; d_gene: TRBD2; CDR3aa: CASSLAGGYEQYF; CDR3nt: TGTGCCAGCAGTTTAGCGGGGGGCTACGAGCAGTACTTC
abundance: -; j_gene: TRBJ2-7; v_gene: TRBV2; d_gene: TRBD1; CDR3aa: CASSQSKGQSFSYEQYF; CDR3nt: TGTGCCAGCAGTCAGTCCAAGGGACAGTCGTTCTCCTACGAGCAGTACTTC
abundance: -; j_gene: TRBJ2-1; v_gene: TRBV4-1; d_gene: TRBD2; CDR3aa: CASSQVVAGVSYNEQFF; CDR3nt: TGCGCCAGCAGCCAAGTGGTAGCGGGAGTATCCTACAATGAGCAGTTCTTC
abundance: -; j_gene: TRBJ1-5; v_gene: TRBV13; d_gene: -; CDR3aa: CASSLGRQPQHF; CDR3nt: TGTGCCAGCAGCTTAGGGCGACAGCCCCAGCATTTT
abundance: -; j_gene: TRBJ2-1; v_gene: TRBV27; d_gene: TRBD2; CDR3aa: CASSLLAGLNEQFF; CDR3nt: TGTGCCAGCAGTTTATTAGCGGGCCTGAATGAGCAGTTCTTC
abundance: large; j_gene: TRBJ2-7; v_gene: TRBV7-9; d_gene: -; CDR3aa: CASSFTAGQLGYEQYF; CDR3nt: TGTGCCAGCAGCTTTACGGCGGGACAGTTGGGCTACGAGCAGTACTTC
abundance: -; j_gene: TRBJ2-7; v_gene: TRBV7-8; d_gene: TRBD2; CDR3aa: CASSLPGGSYEQYF; CDR3nt: TGTGCCAGCAGCCTCCCCGGCGGGAGCTACGAGCAGTACTTC
abundance: -; j_gene: TRBJ1-1; v_gene: TRBV27; d_gene: TRBD1; CDR3aa: CASRGDSPEAFF; CDR3nt: TGTGCCAGCAGGGGGGACAGTCCTGAAGCTTTCTTT
abundance: -; j_gene: TRBJ2-7; v_gene: TRBV6-1; d_gene: -; CDR3aa: CASNDRSMYEQYF; CDR3nt: TGTGCCAGCAATGACAGGTCTATGTACGAGCAGTACTTC
abundance: -; j_gene: TRBJ1-1; v_gene: TRBV28; d_gene: -; CDR3aa: CASSWDNNEAFF; CDR3nt: TGTGCCAGCAGTTGGGACAACAATGAAGCTTTCTTT
abundance: -; j_gene: TRBJ2-2; v_gene: TRBV27; d_gene: -; CDR3aa: CASSFFGSGELFF; CDR3nt: TGTGCCAGCAGTTTCTTCGGGTCCGGGGAGCTGTTTTTT